The sequence of this TCR beta chain was determined in a study of cytotoxic CD8 clonotypes in ibrutinib-treated CLL. Study overall: There were, on average, roughly 260,000 productive templates and around 94,000 productive rearrangements per sample.

As regards this clone: The target antigen is unknown.

The germline V and J ends were trimmed by 2 bases and 10 bases, with 9 bases remaining between them. The CDR3 length is 13 residues. Germline values: CDR1 MNHEY, CDR2 SMNVEV (reference sequence). Targeted sequencing depth ranged from 1 in 200,000 to 1 in 1 million T cells. Data came from immunoSEQ multiplex PCR; TCRdb stores just in-frame clones and leaves some out. The table shows approximately 140,000 clones, with 77% occurring only once. Study-level points and caveats: Clonality went up at the time of ibrutinib response, stayed stable in sustained remission, and later dropped back toward its baseline level at progression.

The authors obtained around 2 micrograms of genomic DNA from cryopreserved PBMCs for TCR beta libraries. The sequence was obtained from a human donor with chronic lymphocytic leukemia. This sample comprised PBMCs, obtained after 12 months of ibrutinib treatment. This chain uses TRBV27 with TRBJ1-6; TRBD1 is a possible D gene (5 bases). In DNA, the CDR3 is TGTGCCAGCAGTTTAGCGTCAGGGTCACCCCTCCACTTT. Amino acid sequence: CASSLASGSPLHF.